This is a list of T cell receptor beta chains from one sample in a study of shared clonotypes between healthy human individuals. The repertoire was sequenced with immunoSEQ multiplex PCR; TCRdb's copy has only in-frame clones and lacks some. This sample has a few million clones; just under 95% occur once, and the top ten carry approximately 1.7%. The source material was naive CD8+ T cells from PBMCs. Receptors originate from a man aged 18 to 35 in good health. Some clones in this sample may be carry-over from other donors' samples. Each CDR3 is given with its conserved first and last residue. D genes are given only for firm matches. Only part of the rows carry a size: once, few, many, or a class if the clone is expanded.

CDR3: CASSQLPGQGPSYNEQFF; V: TRBV4-1; J: TRBJ2-1; size: .; D: TRBD1
CDR3: CASSQAAGWTGLQGQYF; V: TRBV14; J: TRBJ2-7; size: .; D: TRBD1
CDR3: CASSYRQWGEQYF; V: TRBV6-5; J: TRBJ2-7; size: .; D: .
CDR3: CASSILEGETQYF; V: TRBV19; J: TRBJ2-5; size: .; D: .
CDR3: CSYSVGSYEQYF; V: TRBV29-1; J: TRBJ2-7; size: .; D: .
CDR3: CASSLSAPDEKLFF; V: TRBV27; J: TRBJ1-4; size: few; D: .
CDR3: CASSVDVQGQPPGYTF; V: TRBV9; J: TRBJ1-2; size: .; D: .
CDR3: CATTGDSGNTIYF; V: TRBV15; J: TRBJ1-3; size: .; D: .
CDR3: CASSLGFSEGTF; V: TRBV7-2; J: TRBJ1-2; size: .; D: .
CDR3: CASSQGDTSYEQYF; V: TRBV4-1; J: TRBJ2-7; size: once; D: .
CDR3: CASSLRGLYNEQFF; V: TRBV27; J: TRBJ2-1; size: .; D: TRBD2
CDR3: CASSWQGGYAYEQYF; V: TRBV6-5; J: TRBJ2-7; size: once; D: .
CDR3: CASSLAGGRTDTQYF; V: TRBV7-6; J: TRBJ2-3; size: .; D: .
CDR3: CSASGYTF; V: TRBV20-1; J: TRBJ1-2; size: few; D: .
CDR3: CASSSPAAEAFF; V: TRBV5-1; J: TRBJ1-1; size: .; D: .
CDR3: CASTKLTGAGRIQETQYF; V: TRBV27; J: TRBJ2-5; size: .; D: .
CDR3: CASSKPSGWEHEQYF; V: TRBV7-8; J: TRBJ2-7; size: .; D: TRBD2
CDR3: CASSLRPYEQYF; V: TRBV11-2; J: TRBJ2-7; size: .; D: .
CDR3: CASSHSGTGLDEQYF; V: TRBV7-3; J: TRBJ2-7; size: .; D: TRBD1
CDR3: CASSLGRSGLYQETQYF; V: TRBV7-8; J: TRBJ2-5; size: .; D: .
CDR3: CASSPYPGTGEGYTF; V: TRBV19; J: TRBJ1-2; size: .; D: TRBD1
CDR3: CATRPWGDGQPQHF; V: TRBV19; J: TRBJ1-5; size: .; D: .
CDR3: CASSLTGASEQYF; V: TRBV5-4; J: TRBJ2-7; size: .; D: TRBD1
CDR3: CSAPYGGGYTF; V: TRBV20-1; J: TRBJ1-2; size: .; D: .
CDR3: CASSQEFSEGYEQYF; V: TRBV4-3; J: TRBJ2-7; size: .; D: .
CDR3: CASTPSGWYNEQFF; V: TRBV19; J: TRBJ2-1; size: once; D: .
CDR3: CASSLDGTSGRRETQYF; V: TRBV13; J: TRBJ2-5; size: .; D: TRBD2
CDR3: CASSPRGQGYEQYF; V: TRBV7-6; J: .; size: .; D: TRBD1
CDR3: CASSGNVAFPNEKLFF; V: TRBV9; J: TRBJ1-4; size: once; D: .
CDR3: CASISGGLYEQYF; V: TRBV11-2; J: TRBJ2-7; size: .; D: .
CDR3: CAAGLEGDIGVGTEAFF; V: TRBV28; J: TRBJ1-1; size: .; D: .
CDR3: CASIRGGANEKLFF; V: TRBV28; J: TRBJ1-4; size: .; D: .
CDR3: CASSRAGTGDTEAFF; V: TRBV6-6; J: TRBJ1-1; size: .; D: .
CDR3: CASSFGSNQPQHF; V: TRBV28; J: TRBJ1-5; size: .; D: .
CDR3: CASSDSSYNEQFF; V: TRBV2; J: TRBJ2-1; size: .; D: .
CDR3: CASSYTSGRINEQFF; V: TRBV5-1; J: TRBJ2-1; size: .; D: TRBD2
CDR3: CASSTRGQGSDEQYF; V: TRBV7-2; J: TRBJ2-7; size: .; D: TRBD1